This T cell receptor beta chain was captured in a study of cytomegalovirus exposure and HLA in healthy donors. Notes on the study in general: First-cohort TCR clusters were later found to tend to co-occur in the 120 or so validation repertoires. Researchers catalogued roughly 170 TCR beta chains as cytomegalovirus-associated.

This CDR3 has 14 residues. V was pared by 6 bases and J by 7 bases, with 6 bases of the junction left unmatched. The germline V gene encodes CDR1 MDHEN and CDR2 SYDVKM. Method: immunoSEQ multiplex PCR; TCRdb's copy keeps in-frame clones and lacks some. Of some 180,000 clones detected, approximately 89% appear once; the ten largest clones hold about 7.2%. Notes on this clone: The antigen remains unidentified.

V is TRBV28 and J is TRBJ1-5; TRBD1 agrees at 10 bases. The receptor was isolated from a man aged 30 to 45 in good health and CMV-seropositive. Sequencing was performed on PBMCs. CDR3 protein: CASRSGTGVQPQHF. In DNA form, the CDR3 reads TGTGCCAGCAGGTCCGGGACAGGGGTCCAGCCCCAGCATTTT.